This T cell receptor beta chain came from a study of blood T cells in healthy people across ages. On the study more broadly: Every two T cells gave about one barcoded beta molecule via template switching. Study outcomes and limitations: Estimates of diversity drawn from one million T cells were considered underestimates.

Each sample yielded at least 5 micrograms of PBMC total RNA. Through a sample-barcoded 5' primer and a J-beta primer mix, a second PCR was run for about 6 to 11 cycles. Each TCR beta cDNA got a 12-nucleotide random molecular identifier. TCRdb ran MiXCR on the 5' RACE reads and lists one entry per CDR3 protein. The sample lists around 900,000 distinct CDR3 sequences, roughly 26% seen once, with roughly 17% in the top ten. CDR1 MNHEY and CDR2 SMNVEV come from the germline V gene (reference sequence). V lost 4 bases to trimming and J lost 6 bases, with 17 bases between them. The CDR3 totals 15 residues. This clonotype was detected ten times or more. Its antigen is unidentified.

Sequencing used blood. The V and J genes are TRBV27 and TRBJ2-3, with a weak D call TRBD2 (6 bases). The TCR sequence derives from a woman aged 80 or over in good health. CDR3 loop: CASSSRDLTADTQYF. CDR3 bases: TGTGCCAGCAGTTCGCGGGACCTTACGGCGGATACGCAGTATTTT.